This TCR beta chain was observed in a study of OX40 agonist ivuxolimab in advanced cancers. This CDR3 contains 17 residues. J gave up 2 bases and V 6 bases, and 16 bases lay outside the gene matches. CDR1 is SEHNR, CDR2 FQNEAQ, per germline (reference sequence). The assay was immunoSEQ multiplex PCR, and TCRdb's table has in-frame clones only and misses some. The table has about 75,000 clones, 85% seen once; the top ten hold roughly a sixth. This receptor was identified in an adult with an advanced solid tumor such as melanoma, head and neck, liver or kidney cancer. The V and J genes are TRBV7-9 and TRBJ2-7; 7 bases match TRBD2. Here the sequenced sample was CD4+ or CD8+ T cells sorted from blood, taken in a trial of the OX40 agonist ivuxolimab. CDR3 nucleotides: TGTGCCAGCAGTCTTAAGGACCCCTCGCGGGGGACCTACGAGCAGTACTTC. Encoded protein: CASSLKDPSRGTYEQYF.